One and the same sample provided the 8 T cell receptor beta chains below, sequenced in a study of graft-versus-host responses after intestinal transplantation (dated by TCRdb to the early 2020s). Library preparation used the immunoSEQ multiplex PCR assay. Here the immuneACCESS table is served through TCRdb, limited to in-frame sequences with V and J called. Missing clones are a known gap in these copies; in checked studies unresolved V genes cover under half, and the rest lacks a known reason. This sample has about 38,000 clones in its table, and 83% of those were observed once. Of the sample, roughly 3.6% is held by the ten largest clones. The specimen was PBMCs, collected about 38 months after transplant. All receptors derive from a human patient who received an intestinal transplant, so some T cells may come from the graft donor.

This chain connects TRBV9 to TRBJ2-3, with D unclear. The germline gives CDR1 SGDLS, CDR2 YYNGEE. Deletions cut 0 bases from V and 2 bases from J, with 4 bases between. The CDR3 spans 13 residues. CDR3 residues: CASSVEATDTQYF. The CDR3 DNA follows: TGTGCCAGCAGCGTAGAGGCCACAGATACGCAGTATTTT. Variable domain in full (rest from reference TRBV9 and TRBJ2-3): DSGVTQTPKHLITATGQRVTLRCSPRSGDLSVYWYQQSLDQGLQFLIQYYNGEERAKGNILERFSAQQFPDLHSELNLSSLELGDSALYFCASSVEATDTQYFGPGTRLTVL.

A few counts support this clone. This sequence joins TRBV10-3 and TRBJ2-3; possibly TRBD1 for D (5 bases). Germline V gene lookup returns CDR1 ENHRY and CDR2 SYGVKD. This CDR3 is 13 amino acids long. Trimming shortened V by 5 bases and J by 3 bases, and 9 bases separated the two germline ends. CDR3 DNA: TGTGCCATCAGTTTCAGGGCGACAGATACGCAGTATTTT. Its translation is CAISFRATDTQYF.

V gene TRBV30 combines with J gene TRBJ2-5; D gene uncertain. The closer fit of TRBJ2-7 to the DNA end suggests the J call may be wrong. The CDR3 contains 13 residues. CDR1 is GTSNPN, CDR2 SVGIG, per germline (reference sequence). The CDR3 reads CAWSSTSSYEQYF. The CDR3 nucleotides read TGTGCCTGGAGTAGTACGAGCTCCTACGAGCAGTACTTC.

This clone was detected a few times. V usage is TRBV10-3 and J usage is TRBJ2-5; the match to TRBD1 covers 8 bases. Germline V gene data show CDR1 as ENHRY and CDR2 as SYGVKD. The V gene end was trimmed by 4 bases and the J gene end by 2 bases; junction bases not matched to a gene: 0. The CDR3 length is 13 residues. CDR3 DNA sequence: TGTGCCATCAGTGGGACAGGGCAAGAGACCCAGTACTTC. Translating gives CAISGTGQETQYF.

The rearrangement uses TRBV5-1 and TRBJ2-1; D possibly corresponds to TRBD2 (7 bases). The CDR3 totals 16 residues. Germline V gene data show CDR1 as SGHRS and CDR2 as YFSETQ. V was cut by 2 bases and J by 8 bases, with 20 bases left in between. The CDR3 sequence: CASSLEGFRGRDEQFF. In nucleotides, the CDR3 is TGCGCCAGCAGCTTAGAGGGTTTTAGGGGGAGGGATGAGCAGTTCTTC.

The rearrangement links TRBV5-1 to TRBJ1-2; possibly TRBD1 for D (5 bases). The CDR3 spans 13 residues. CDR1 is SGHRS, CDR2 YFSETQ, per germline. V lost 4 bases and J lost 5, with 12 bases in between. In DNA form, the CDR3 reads TGCGCCAGCAGCACCCAGACAGTTTATGGCTACACCTTC. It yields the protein CASSTQTVYGYTF.

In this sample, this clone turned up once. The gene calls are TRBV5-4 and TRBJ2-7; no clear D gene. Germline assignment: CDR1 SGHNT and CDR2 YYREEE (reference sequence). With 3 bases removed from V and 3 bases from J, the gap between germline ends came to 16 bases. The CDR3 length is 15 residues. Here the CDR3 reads CASSSQGSPGYEQYF. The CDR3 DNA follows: TGTGCCAGCAGCTCTCAAGGGTCACCGGGCTACGAGCAGTACTTC.

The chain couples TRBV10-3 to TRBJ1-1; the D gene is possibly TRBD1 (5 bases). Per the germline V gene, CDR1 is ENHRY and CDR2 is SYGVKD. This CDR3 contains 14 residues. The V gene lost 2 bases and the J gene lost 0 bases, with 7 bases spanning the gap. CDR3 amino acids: CAISEGTVNTEAFF. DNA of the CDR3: TGTGCCATCAGTGAGGGGACGGTGAACACTGAAGCTTTCTTT.